These 12 T cell receptor beta chains share one sample of origin, sequenced in a study of T cells expressing NK-cell markers (dated by TCRdb to the early 2020s). Libraries came from 5' RACE. The data were produced on an Illumina HiSeq 2000. TCRdb reprocessed the reads; each CDR3 protein sequence makes one entry, and DNA is unavailable. This sample's table contains about 260,000 distinct CDR3 sequences. The ten largest account for 4.2% of the sample. The sample comprised blood T cells: a sorted CD56 or NKG2C T cell subset, CD4+ or CD8+ T cells, or bulk PBMC T cells (not recorded which). The receptors come from a woman aged 18 to 75 in good health.

The V gene is TRBV20-1, the J gene TRBJ2-3; TCRdb's D gene call, TRBD2, goes unchecked for lack of DNA. Per the germline V gene, CDR1 is DFQATT and CDR2 is SNEGSKA (reference sequence). This CDR3 is 13 amino acids long. CDR3 sequence reads: CSARDYPSDTQYF.

This chain links TRBV2 with TRBJ1-1; TCRdb's D gene call, TRBD1, goes unchecked for lack of DNA. Germline lookup yields CDR1 SNHLY and CDR2 FYNNEI. This CDR3 has 13 amino acids. The CDR3 sequence is CASQSQGYTEAFF.

The gene calls are TRBV4-3 and TRBJ2-3; TCRdb gives TRBD2 as the D gene, but with no DNA this cannot be confirmed. The V gene's germline CDR1 is LGHNA and CDR2 YSLEER. CDR3 length: 17 amino acids. The CDR3 sequence: CASSQDVLAGSTDTQYF.

The V gene is TRBV20-1, the J gene TRBJ1-1; TCRdb's D call of TRBD1 is untestable without DNA. The CDR3 loop spans 14 amino acids. CDR1 and CDR2 (germline): DFQATT, SNEGSKA (reference sequence). CDR3 in amino acids: CSARSGTANTEAFF.

This chain links TRBV12-3 or TRBV12-4 with TRBJ1-6. The CDR3 has 15 amino acids. CDR3 residues: CASSRMEKSNSPLHF.

This rearrangement joins TRBV5-1 to TRBJ2-4; with no DNA, the TCRdb D assignment of TRBD1 cannot be verified. CDR1 and CDR2 from the germline V gene are SGHRS and YFSETQ. There are 15 residues in the CDR3. The CDR3: CASSYDQGAKNIQYF.

This chain uses TRBV24-1 with TRBJ2-1; lacking DNA, the TRBD1 call made by TCRdb goes unchecked. The CDR3 contains 15 residues. CDR1 and CDR2 (germline): KGHDR, SFDVKD. CDR3 amino acids: CATGTRAGAINEQFF.

This chain uses TRBV27 with TRBJ2-2; TCRdb lists TRBD2, though no DNA is available to test this call. The CDR3 is 14 residues long. CDR1 MNHEY and CDR2 SMNVEV come from the germline V gene (reference sequence). CDR3 residues: CASSRRGNTGELFF.

CDR3 sequence reads: CASSSVAGLVGELFF. The chain joins TRBV7-2 to TRBJ2-2; TCRdb selects TRBD2, and the lack of DNA leaves this call unchecked. The CDR3 sequence is 15 residues long. The germline gives CDR1 SGHTA, CDR2 FQGNSA.

This chain uses TRBV2 with TRBJ1-2; TCRdb designates TRBD1, a call that cannot be tested without DNA. CDR1 is SNHLY and CDR2 is FYNNEI in the germline V gene. This CDR3 region has 15 residues. The CDR3 region is CASRFIFRDNSGYTF.

The chain has TRBV19 and TRBJ2-3. Germline-derived CDR1 and CDR2 are LNHDA and SQIVND (reference sequence). The CDR3 totals 13 residues. The CDR3 reads CASMVVGTDTQYF.

This chain links TRBV9 with TRBJ2-1; TCRdb proposes TRBD2, but this gene call is untestable without DNA. There are 16 residues in the CDR3. In germline, CDR1 is SGDLS, CDR2 YYNGEE. This CDR3 is CASSVGGSGVYNEQFF.